This is a list of T cell receptor beta chains from one sample in a study of cytomegalovirus exposure and HLA in healthy donors. Sequenced by immunoSEQ multiplex PCR; TCRdb stores in-frame clones only, minus some. The data show roughly 130,000 clones, about nine tenths seen once. The sequencing sample was made of PBMCs. The receptors originated from a man aged 25-45 years in good health and CMV-seronegative. CDR3s include the opening cysteine and the closing phenylalanine or tryptophan. Each record gives: D gene, V gene, clone size, J gene, CDR3 DNA, CDR3 protein. D genes are given only for firm matches. The size entry is marked missing in some rows and otherwise reads once, few, many or a size class.

d_call: .
v_call: TRBV5-4
clone_size: .
j_call: TRBJ1-1
cdr3_nt: TGTGCCAGTACGAGGGGGGGAGAACTTGGTGAAGCTTTCTTT
cdr3_aa: CASTRGGELGEAFF

d_call: .
v_call: TRBV29-1
clone_size: .
j_call: TRBJ1-2
cdr3_nt: TGCAGCGTTGTGGGGCCTACCTACCACCTGAACTATGGCTACACCTTC
cdr3_aa: CSVVGPTYHLNYGYTF

d_call: TRBD2
v_call: TRBV30
clone_size: .
j_call: TRBJ2-3
cdr3_nt: TGTGCCTGGAGCAATTCGCCGGGACTAGCGCTGAGCACAGATACGCAGTATTTT
cdr3_aa: CAWSNSPGLALSTDTQYF

d_call: TRBD1
v_call: TRBV5-4
clone_size: .
j_call: TRBJ2-7
cdr3_nt: TGTGCCAGCAGCTCTTCCCAGGGGGCGCGCGAGCAGTACTTC
cdr3_aa: CASSSSQGAREQYF

d_call: TRBD2
v_call: TRBV18
clone_size: .
j_call: TRBJ2-3
cdr3_nt: TGTGCCAGCTCACCTGGACTAGCGGGCGATACGCAGTATTTT
cdr3_aa: CASSPGLAGDTQYF

d_call: TRBD1
v_call: TRBV27
clone_size: .
j_call: TRBJ2-1
cdr3_nt: TGTGCCAGCAGTTTACTCAGGGACAGTAACAATGAGCAGTTCTTC
cdr3_aa: CASSLLRDSNNEQFF

d_call: .
v_call: TRBV6-5
clone_size: .
j_call: TRBJ2-1
cdr3_nt: TGTGCCAGCGAGAGGGAGGATGAGCAGTTCTTC
cdr3_aa: CASEREDEQFF

d_call: .
v_call: TRBV11-1
clone_size: .
j_call: TRBJ2-5
cdr3_nt: TGTGCCAGCAGCTACGGACAGTTCCAAGAGACCCAGTACTTC
cdr3_aa: CASSYGQFQETQYF

d_call: .
v_call: TRBV2
clone_size: .
j_call: TRBJ2-1
cdr3_nt: TGTGCCAGCAGTGGTAACAATCTGAATGGCGAGCAGTTCTTC
cdr3_aa: CASSGNNLNGEQFF

d_call: .
v_call: TRBV18
clone_size: .
j_call: TRBJ1-2
cdr3_nt: TGTGCCAGCTCTCCTTTCTCCGGACAGCTTGATAACTATGGCTACACCTTC
cdr3_aa: CASSPFSGQLDNYGYTF

d_call: TRBD2
v_call: TRBV11-2
clone_size: .
j_call: TRBJ2-2
cdr3_nt: TGTGCCAGCAGGTCTCGGGGAGGGCCTAACACCGGGGAGCTGTTTTTT
cdr3_aa: CASRSRGGPNTGELFF

d_call: .
v_call: TRBV5-6
clone_size: once
j_call: TRBJ1-1
cdr3_nt: TGTGCCAGCAGCTTGCGCCGGACAGACCCCGAAAAGGTCTCTGAAGCTTTCTTT
cdr3_aa: CASSLRRTDPEKVSEAFF

d_call: .
v_call: TRBV5-1
clone_size: .
j_call: TRBJ2-1
cdr3_nt: TGCGCCAGCAGCATCCAGACTACCCGGTTGGGAAATGAGCAGTTCTTC
cdr3_aa: CASSIQTTRLGNEQFF

d_call: .
v_call: TRBV15
clone_size: .
j_call: TRBJ2-3
cdr3_nt: TGTGCCACCAGCAGAGATGAGGCTAGCGGCACAGATACGCAGTATTTT
cdr3_aa: CATSRDEASGTDTQYF

d_call: .
v_call: TRBV5-1
clone_size: once
j_call: TRBJ1-1
cdr3_nt: TGCGCCAGCAGTGTCGTCGGGGGCACTGAAGCTTTCTTT
cdr3_aa: CASSVVGGTEAFF

d_call: TRBD1
v_call: TRBV2
clone_size: few
j_call: TRBJ1-5
cdr3_nt: TGTGCCAGCAGCAATTGGGACAGCAGCAATCAGCCCCAGCATTTT
cdr3_aa: CASSNWDSSNQPQHF

d_call: TRBD2
v_call: TRBV19
clone_size: .
j_call: TRBJ2-1
cdr3_nt: TGTGCCAGTAGTATGGGCCGGGAGGCGGGATATCTCCATGAGCAGTTCTTC
cdr3_aa: CASSMGREAGYLHEQFF

d_call: TRBD1
v_call: TRBV11-2
clone_size: .
j_call: TRBJ1-4
cdr3_nt: TGTGCCAGCAGCGGCGACAGGGGCGGTGAAAAACTGTTTTTT
cdr3_aa: CASSGDRGGEKLFF

d_call: TRBD1
v_call: TRBV12-5
clone_size: .
j_call: TRBJ1-1
cdr3_nt: TGTGCTAGTGGTGCTCGGGGTTTTGGTGGGAGGACAGGGACGAACACTGAAGCTTTCTTT
cdr3_aa: CASGARGFGGRTGTNTEAFF

d_call: .
v_call: TRBV7-2
clone_size: .
j_call: TRBJ2-5
cdr3_nt: TGTGCCAGCAGCGCCTCAGCGGAGGAGACCCAGTACTTC
cdr3_aa: CASSASAEETQYF

d_call: .
v_call: TRBV5-1
clone_size: .
j_call: TRBJ2-3
cdr3_nt: TGCGCCAGCAGCTTGGTAACAGAGACAGATACGCAGTATTTT
cdr3_aa: CASSLVTETDTQYF

d_call: .
v_call: TRBV4-1
clone_size: .
j_call: TRBJ1-4
cdr3_nt: TGCGCCAGCAGCCAAGGGGAGTCGACTAATGAAAAACTGTTTTTT
cdr3_aa: CASSQGESTNEKLFF

d_call: TRBD2
v_call: TRBV5-6
clone_size: .
j_call: TRBJ2-5
cdr3_nt: TGTGCCAGCGGGGGACTAGCGGGTTTCAGAGAGACCCAGTACTTC
cdr3_aa: CASGGLAGFRETQYF

d_call: .
v_call: TRBV5-8
clone_size: .
j_call: TRBJ2-2
cdr3_nt: TGTGCCAGCAGCTTGGGACTATTTGGGGTTTCCACCGGGGAGCTGTTTTTT
cdr3_aa: CASSLGLFGVSTGELFF

d_call: .
v_call: TRBV6-5
clone_size: few
j_call: TRBJ1-1
cdr3_nt: TGTGCCAGCAGGACCGGGGGGGCAGAAGCTTTCTTT
cdr3_aa: CASRTGGAEAFF

d_call: TRBD2
v_call: TRBV11-2
clone_size: .
j_call: TRBJ2-1
cdr3_nt: TGTGCCAGCAGCTTAGTAGCGGGAGGATACAATGAGCAGTTCTTC
cdr3_aa: CASSLVAGGYNEQFF

d_call: .
v_call: TRBV7-2
clone_size: .
j_call: TRBJ1-1
cdr3_nt: TGTGCCAGCAGCGTGCTAGGACAGAACACTGAAGCTTTCTTT
cdr3_aa: CASSVLGQNTEAFF